The 11 T cell receptor beta chains below all came from one sample that was sequenced in a study of early T cells in non-severe SARS-CoV-2 infection. TCRdb re-called the 5' RACE reads with MiXCR, one entry per CDR3 protein. The sample yields tens of thousands of distinct CDR3 sequences, over 10% seen once. The input for sequencing was whole blood, taken at baseline. These TCRs come from an adult who was a healthcare worker with PCR-confirmed SARS-CoV-2 infection or an uninfected control (not recorded which).

The V and J genes are TRBV7-9 and TRBJ2-7, with TRBD2 matching over 8 bases. V was pared by 4 bases and J by 3 bases, with 5 bases of the junction left unmatched. CDR3 length equals 14 residues. Germline lookup yields CDR1 SEHNR and CDR2 FQNEAQ (reference sequence). The CDR3 here is CASSYQRGSYEQYF. CDR3 DNA: TGTGCCAGCAGCTACCAGCGGGGGAGCTACGAGCAGTACTTC.

This clonotype was seen many times. The chain uses TRBV27 and TRBJ1-6; D ambiguous. Per the germline V gene, CDR1 is MNHEY and CDR2 is SMNVEV (reference sequence). The CDR3 is 13 amino acids. Trimming shortened V by 0 bases and J by 11 bases, and 8 bases separated the two germline ends. CDR3 DNA: TGTGCCAGCAGTTTATCGGGGAGTACACCCCTCCACTTT. Translation: CASSLSGSTPLHF.

Many counts were recorded for this clonotype. The chain combines TRBV6-2 or TRBV6-3 with TRBJ2-1, with D perhaps matching TRBD1 (6 bases). Germline loops: CDR1 MNHEY, CDR2 SVGEGT. The CDR3 is 23 amino acids. Trimming removed 0 bases at V and 0 bases at J, with 30 bases between. The CDR3 spells CASSYSMFLYPDRPRGSYNEQFF. DNA of the CDR3: TGTGCCAGCAGTTACTCGATGTTTCTTTATCCCGACAGGCCAAGAGGCTCCTACAATGAGCAGTTCTTC.

This clonotype was found many times. V and J are TRBV20-1 and TRBJ1-6; D is undetermined. Germline CDR1 DFQATT, CDR2 SNEGSKA (reference sequence). Trimming removed 1 base from V and 10 bases from J, with 14 bases in between. The CDR3 covers 14 residues. The CDR3 sequence is CSARASPDQSPLHF. CDR3 in DNA: TGCAGTGCTAGAGCCTCCCCGGACCAATCACCCCTCCACTTT.

Ten or more counts support this clonotype. The V and J genes are TRBV11-3 and TRBJ2-3; 15 positions agree with TRBD2. The CDR3 length is 16 residues. The V segment lost 5 bases and the J segment 5 bases; nucleotides outside the gene matches: 5. Germline CDR1 reads SGHNT; CDR2 reads YENEEA. CDR3 nucleotides: TGTGCCAGCAGCCCAGGACTAGCGGGGGGGCGAGATACGCAGTATTTT. Residues: CASSPGLAGGRDTQYF. Complete variable domain (other parts from reference TRBV11-3 and TRBJ2-3): EAGVVQSPRYKIIEKKQPVAFWCNPISGHNTLYWYLQNLGQGPELLIRYENEEAVDDSQLPKDRFSAERLKGVDSTLKIQPAELGDSAVYLCASSPGLAGGRDTQYFGPGTRLTVL.

The chain carries TRBV28 and TRBJ2-7; 8 positions agree with TRBD1. The CDR3 spans 16 residues. Germline V lookup: CDR1 MDHEN, CDR2 SYDVKM. V was clipped by 4 bases and J by 1 base; unmatched bases: 9. The DNA of the CDR3 is TGTGCCAGCAGTTCCCCGACCGGACAGGGTTCCTACGAGCAGTACTTC. As protein: CASSSPTGQGSYEQYF.

This clonotype was counted a few times. The J gene is TRBJ2-6, the V gene TRBV12-3 or TRBV12-4; D is unclear. The CDR3 length is 17 residues. V was cut by 1 base and J by 0 bases, with 10 bases left in between. The chain's CDR3 is CASSLVASFSGANVLTF. CDR3 DNA sequence: TGTGCCAGCAGTTTAGTTGCCAGTTTCTCTGGGGCCAACGTCCTGACTTTC.

The V gene is TRBV20-1, the J gene TRBJ2-5; tentatively, D is TRBD1 or TRBD2 (5 bases each). The CDR3 contains 14 residues. V lost 6 bases, J lost 1 base, and 15 bases lay in between. Germline assignment: CDR1 DFQATT and CDR2 SNEGSKA (reference sequence). DNA for the CDR3: TGCAGTGCCCGGGACGCCAGCCTCCAAGAGACCCAGTACTTC. This translates into CSARDASLQETQYF.

The chain has TRBV11-2 and TRBJ2-2; 8 bases are shared with TRBD2. This CDR3 comprises 15 residues. Trimming cost V 1 base and J 7 bases; bases outside gene matches: 5. CDR1 and CDR2 from the germline V gene are SGHAT and FQNNGV. The CDR3 region is CASSLGPSGGGELFF. For the CDR3, the DNA is TGTGCCAGCAGCTTAGGTCCGAGCGGGGGCGGGGAGCTGTTTTTT. Supplemented by reference TRBV11-2 and TRBJ2-2, the full variable domain reads EAGVAQSPRYKIIEKRQSVAFWCNPISGHATLYWYQQILGQGPKLLIQFQNNGVVDDSQLPKDRFSAERLKGVDSTLKIQPAKLEDSAVYLCASSLGPSGGGELFFGEGSRLTVL.

This rearrangement joins TRBV28 to TRBJ2-3, with TRBD1 identical over 7 bases. The germline gives CDR1 MDHEN, CDR2 SYDVKM. CDR3 size: 16 residues. V lost 7 bases to trimming and J lost 0 bases; unmatched junction nucleotides: 10. The CDR3 sequence: CASTPRTGISTDTQYF. The CDR3 DNA reads TGTGCCAGCACCCCCCGGACAGGCATAAGCACAGATACGCAGTATTTT.

The table lists this clonotype with many counts. The J gene is TRBJ2-3, the V gene TRBV24-1; TRBD1 agrees at 8 bases. The CDR3 sequence is 15 residues long. Germline V gene lookup returns CDR1 KGHDR and CDR2 SFDVKD. The V segment lost 1 base and the J segment 6 bases; nucleotides outside the gene matches: 5. CDR3 sequence (DNA): TGTGCCACCAGTGATTTAGACCGGACAGGGGATACGCAGTATTTT. This encodes CATSDLDRTGDTQYF.